One and the same sample provided the 15 T cell receptor delta chains below, sequenced in a study of gamma-delta chains in newborns, infants, children. TCRdb re-called the reads using CATT. The sample holds some 11,000 delta-chain clones, about 8.2% seen once. The material sequenced was blood. The receptors originated from a child who was a newborn, infant or young child, either healthy, febrile or measles-vaccinated (not recorded which).

The chain recombines TRDV2 with TRDJ2; TRDD3 matches at 8 bases. This CDR3 is built from 15 residues. Germline CDR1 reads GEAIGNYY; CDR2 reads EKD. J lost 4 bases, V lost 3 bases, and 6 bases had no gene match. The CDR3 sequence is CACDPLGVPTAQLFF. CDR3 DNA: TGTGCCTGTGACCCACTGGGGGTCCCGACAGCACAACTCTTCTTT.

This clone occurred a few times. The J gene is TRDJ3, the V gene TRDV2; 7 bases are a match to TRDD3. The CDR3 runs to 18 residues. V lost 2 bases, J lost 5 bases, and 11 bases stayed unmatched. The germline V gene encodes CDR1 GEAIGNYY and CDR2 EKD. The CDR3 coding sequence is TGTGCCTGTGACAGTACTGGGGATGTTCTCCGGGACACCCGACAGATGTTTTTC. Its translation: CACDSTGDVLRDTRQMFF.

This clone was observed a few times. The chain carries TRDV2 and TRDJ1; D perhaps matches TRDD3 (5 bases). The CDR3 runs 14 residues. The V and J ends lost 4 bases and 0 bases respectively, with 11 bases between them. CDR1 and CDR2 (germline): GEAIGNYY, EKD. Here the CDR3 reads CACEGGPYTDKLIF. The CDR3 bases are TGTGCCTGTGAAGGGGGCCCCTACACCGATAAACTCATCTTT.

This clone is categorized as medium-sized. The chain combines TRDV2 with TRDJ2, with 7 bases that match TRDD3. The V segment lost 1 base and the J segment 2 bases; nucleotides outside the gene matches: 0. Germline-derived CDR1 and CDR2 are GEAIGNYY and EKD. This CDR3 spans 14 amino acids. CDR3 sequence: CACDTGGLTAQLFF. The CDR3 bases are TGTGCCTGTGACACTGGGGGATTGACAGCACAACTCTTCTTT.

The CDR3 DNA sequence: TGTGCCTGTGACTTGGGGATACGCAGGTCCTGGGACACCCGACAGATGTTTTTC. Its protein product is CACDLGIRRSWDTRQMFF. This chain joins TRDV2 and TRDJ3, with 9 bases that match TRDD3. Germline lookup yields CDR1 GEAIGNYY and CDR2 EKD. The CDR3 contains 18 residues. The trim removed 3 bases at V and 1 base at J, leaving 6 bases unmatched.

This clone counts as medium-sized (0.01 to 0.1%). V gene TRDV2 combines with J gene TRDJ3; 8 bases match TRDD3. From germline, CDR1 is GEAIGNYY and CDR2 EKD. The CDR3 has 17 residues. The ends lost 3 bases at V and 2 bases at J; junction bases unmatched: 5. The CDR3 protein is CACDRLGGTWDTRQMFF. The CDR3 DNA reads as TGTGCCTGTGACCGACTGGGGGGTACCTGGGACACCCGACAGATGTTTTTC.

By proportion, this clone is medium-sized. The chain carries TRDV2 and TRDJ1; 10 nucleotides align to TRDD3. This CDR3 contains 14 residues. With 0 bases clipped from V and 3 bases from J, the junction kept 0 bases outside the gene matches. Germline CDR1 is GEAIGNYY and CDR2 is EKD. CDR3 protein: CACDTWGIPDKLIF. The CDR3 DNA reads as TGTGCCTGTGACACCTGGGGGATACCCGATAAACTCATCTTT.

On this clone: Other nucleotide sequences from this sample produce the same CDR3. This sequence joins TRDV2 and TRDJ3; TRDD3 matches at 12 bases. The CDR3 runs to 19 residues. V gave up 3 bases and J gave up 0 bases; unmatched junction bases: 5. Germline assignment: CDR1 GEAIGNYY and CDR2 EKD. CDR3 in amino acids: CACDPVLGDTSWDTRQMFF. The CDR3 DNA reads as TGTGCCTGTGACCCTGTACTGGGGGATACCTCCTGGGACACCCGACAGATGTTTTTC.

By sample fraction, this clone is large (0.1 to 1%). Other DNA sequences within the sample encode an identical CDR3. The chain recombines TRDV2 with TRDJ3; 7 bases fit TRDD3. From germline, CDR1 is GEAIGNYY and CDR2 EKD. This CDR3 contains 18 residues. V shed 0 bases and J 0 bases; nucleotides not matched to a gene: 4. The CDR3 region is CACDTVGDSSWDTRQMFF. CDR3 bases: TGTGCCTGTGACACCGTGGGGGACAGCTCCTGGGACACCCGACAGATGTTTTTC.

The rearrangement joins TRDV2 to TRDJ3; 10 positions agree with TRDD3. J gave up 2 bases and V 1 base, and 4 bases lay outside the gene matches. The CDR3 contains 18 residues. Looked up from germline, CDR1 is GEAIGNYY and CDR2 is EKD. DNA of the CDR3: TGTGCCTGTGACACTGGGGGATACCGCGCCTGGGACACCCGACAGATGTTTTTC. As protein: CACDTGGYRAWDTRQMFF.

This clone has only a few counts. The V call is TRDV2, the J call TRDJ1; maybe TRDD3 (5 bases). Looked up from germline, CDR1 is GEAIGNYY and CDR2 is EKD. V lost 3 bases and J 3 bases, leaving 13 bases between the germline ends. This CDR3 spans 14 amino acids. The CDR3 region is CACDAIGGADKLIF. The CDR3 nucleotides are TGTGCCTGTGACGCCATCGGGGGTGCCGATAAACTCATCTTT.

The chain has TRDV2 and TRDJ1; 8 positions match TRDD3. This CDR3 has 16 residues. The V and J ends lost 3 bases and 0 bases, in that order; junction bases with no gene match: 8. Germline V gene lookup returns CDR1 GEAIGNYY and CDR2 EKD. DNA for the CDR3: TGTGCCTGTGACCGACTGGGGGCTACGTACACCGATAAACTCATCTTT. Its protein product is CACDRLGATYTDKLIF.

This clone was seen a few times. The chain is built from TRDV2 and TRDJ1; tentative D call: TRDD3 (5 bases). The CDR3 has 20 amino acids. Germline-derived CDR1 and CDR2 are GEAIGNYY and EKD. Trimming cost V 0 bases and J 0 bases, with 25 bases left between them. The CDR3 DNA is TGTGCCTGTGACACCGTCCCTCTAGCTGGGCGATTCGAATACACCGATAAACTCATCTTT. Amino acid sequence: CACDTVPLAGRFEYTDKLIF.

V and J are TRDV1 and TRDJ1, with D perhaps TRDD3 (6 bases). The ends were cut back, 5 bases at V and 3 bases at J, with 22 bases in the middle. The CDR3 is 17 residues long. Germline V gene data show CDR1 as TSWWSYY and CDR2 as QGS. The CDR3 DNA follows: TGTGCTCTTGGGAAGGCCCCTAGGGGGACCCTGCCCGATAAACTCATCTTT. Residues: CALGKAPRGTLPDKLIF.

The rearrangement uses TRDV2 and TRDJ1, with TRDD3 identical over 8 bases. The junction had 16 bases not matched to a gene; V was cut back by 2 bases and J by 0 bases. The CDR3 sequence is 19 residues long. Germline loops: CDR1 GEAIGNYY, CDR2 EKD. CDR3 coding DNA: TGTGCCTGTGACATGATATCTGGGGGACGCCCTTTTTACACCGATAAACTCATCTTT. Translated, it gives CACDMISGGRPFYTDKLIF.